This T cell receptor (beta chain) was profiled in a study of blood T cell repertoires in COVID-19. The wider study: Italy, Spain and the United States were the sources of the convalescent and acute COVID-19 samples.

V was cut by 3 bases and J by 5 bases, with 7 bases left in between. The CDR3 consists of 12 residues. Method: immunoSEQ multiplex PCR; TCRdb's copy keeps in-frame clones and lacks some. The top ten clones hold approximately 6.5% of a sample with under 200,000 clones, around 86% of them seen once. The chain couples TRBV12-3 or TRBV12-4 to TRBJ1-1; unclear D gene. The sequence derives from a woman at least 80 years old in a cohort sampled during active or convalescent COVID-19. The sequenced sample consisted of peripheral blood. CDR3 DNA: TGTGCCAGCAGTTTTTCCTCGACTGAAGCTTTCTTT. Protein product: CASSFSSTEAFF.